This T cell receptor beta chain was documented in a study of blood T cell repertoires in COVID-19 (dated by TCRdb to about 2020). General notes on the study: Samples from collaborators originated in the United States, Italy and Spain and spanned both the acute and convalescent phases of COVID-19. The prospective study material was composed of cDNA or gDNA derived from T cells, B-cell-depleted T cells, or PBMCs. The dataset comprised deeply sampled blood TCRbeta repertoires from subjects exposed to, actively infected with, or recovered from COVID-19. A freely available public database, intended as a resource for researchers studying the immune response to SARS-CoV-2, is where the repertoires were released. Samples came from the ongoing ImmuneRACE study (first 160 participants) plus 1,254 subjects from 6 global collaborators. The sample metadata nearly always contained a de-identified subject ID, COVID-19 status, age in years and sex. Where available, HLA class I and class II types were taken from metadata supplied by the sample provider and were not determined by assay-based typing.

Study-wide findings and limitations: The quantity of clinical and demographic metadata differed by source and by participant and was supplied without curation.

Another Seattle source contributed samples from volunteer blood donors who had recovered from COVID-19. Whole blood was collected in K2EDTA tubes by collaborating institutions according to the institutions' own protocols. For TCRbeta analysis, collaborator samples were shipped as frozen whole blood, as isolated PBMCs, or as DNA extracted from either sample type. TCRbeta CDR3 regions were amplified from genomic DNA by means of the immunoSEQ Assay, a bias-controlled multiplex PCR. As for the original processing: Within the assay, amplification of reference gene primers was used to estimate how many nucleated cells each sample contained. To quantify the absolute abundance of each unique TCRbeta CDR3 rearrangement, sequence reads were collapsed and filtered. For each sample, productive Simpson clonality was calculated as the square root of Simpson's diversity index across productive rearrangements. Here the immuneACCESS table is served through TCRdb, limited to in-frame sequences with V and J called. Missing clones are a known gap in these copies; in checked studies unresolved V genes cover under half, and the rest lacks a known reason. The V and J calls and clone size come from that table; D and trimming were worked out from the DNA. The sample records 150,000 to 200,000 clones, approximately 87% of which are singletons. The ten largest clones add up to just under 0.9% of the sample.

The germline V gene yields LGHNA for CDR1 and YSLEER for CDR2. The CDR3 sequence holds 13 residues, the cysteine and phenylalanine included. This entry keeps only the CDR3 DNA: 39 bases, framed from base 1. A distance of 10 bases separates the germline ends of V and J, which lose 0 bases and 7 bases respectively. In the case of this clone: Its recognized antigen is unknown. The input lacks base qualities; no much larger clone sits a single base away.

This clonotype was obtained from a woman between 18 and 29 years old who had recovered from COVID-19. The chain was built from TRBV4-3 and TRBJ2-7, with the D gene uncertain. The specimen sequenced was peripheral blood. At the DNA level, the sequence is TGCGCCAGCAGCCAAGATCTGACTGGGGAGCAGTACTTC. Its coded protein is CASSQDLTGEQYF.